This T cell receptor (beta chain) derives from a study of beta chain features in type 1 diabetes. General study findings and limits: It was among patients, rather than healthy donors, that naive, central memory and Treg TCRB repertoires appeared more similar.

Based on CD45RO/CCR7/CD25/CD127/CD95/CD27, CD4+ regulatory, stem cell-like memory, naive and central memory cells were sorted. Comments on this clone: Its antigen is undetermined.

The V gene end was trimmed by 2 bases and the J gene end by 2 bases; junction bases not matched to a gene: 8. CDR3 length: 16 amino acids. The germline gives CDR1 SEHNR, CDR2 FQNEAQ (reference sequence). cDNA synthesis used the whole RNA isolate, giving expressed TCRB sequences. TCRdb's copy holds only in-frame clones and misses some; the assay was immunoSEQ multiplex PCR. The sample carries hundreds of thousands of clones, about 12% recorded once. The V gene is TRBV7-9, the J gene TRBJ2-5; 7 positions agree with TRBD1. Sample: naive CD4+ T cells from blood. This TCR was recovered from a man aged 18 to 35 in good health. For the CDR3, the DNA is TGTGCCAGCAGCTTAACGACAGGGTTGGGGCAAGAGACCCAGTACTTC. The encoded protein is CASSLTTGLGQETQYF.